These 2 T cell receptor beta chains originate from one sample sequenced in a study of graft-versus-host responses after intestinal transplantation. Measured with immunoSEQ multiplex PCR; TCRdb has only the in-frame clones, and not every one. The data show some 77,000 clones, 92% seen once. The input for sequencing was PBMCs, taken 98 days after intestinal transplantation. Every receptor here comes from a human patient who received an intestinal transplant, so some T cells may come from the graft donor.

The chain links TRBV19 to TRBJ1-5, with D tentatively TRBD1 (6 bases). V was clipped by 0 bases and J by 3 bases, with 9 bases between them. Germline V CDR1 and CDR2: LNHDA, SQIVND (reference sequence). The length of the CDR3 is 15 residues. The DNA of the CDR3 is TGTGCCAGTAGTATAGATGGGGACACCAATCAGCCCCAGCATTTT. This gives the protein CASSIDGDTNQPQHF.

The genes are TRBV6-1 and TRBJ2-1; D gene uncertain. Germline assignment: CDR1 MNHNS and CDR2 SASEGT. With 5 bases removed from V and 7 bases from J, the gap between germline ends came to 18 bases. This CDR3 spans 15 amino acids. This CDR3 reads CASSPQAHARNEQFF. In nucleotides, the CDR3 is TGTGCCAGCAGTCCCCAAGCGCACGCTAGAAATGAGCAGTTCTTC.